At least ten counts were recorded for the clone carrying this TCR beta chain. What it binds is not known. The sample comes from a study of early T cells in non-severe SARS-CoV-2 infection. Whole-study findings and limits: Matches to VDJdb favored anti-spike CD8 responses and missed private and CD4 specificities.

TCRdb independently ran MiXCR on the 5' RACE reads; one entry per CDR3 protein. The sample carries 43,000 or so distinct CDR3 sequences, roughly 7% recorded once. CDR1 and CDR2 from the germline V gene are LGHNA and YSLEER. The CDR3 covers 15 residues. With 2 bases clipped from V and 7 bases from J, the junction kept 7 bases outside the gene matches. What was sequenced was whole blood. The rearrangement links TRBV4-3 to TRBJ1-5; 8 bases match TRBD1. The TCR was taken from an adult who was a healthcare worker with PCR-confirmed SARS-CoV-2 infection or an uninfected control (not recorded which). The CDR3 bases are TGCGCCAGCAGCCAACTGACAGGGGAAGGACAGCCCCAGCATTTT. It yields the protein CASSQLTGEGQPQHF.